This T cell receptor (beta chain) comes out of a study of OX40 agonist ivuxolimab in advanced cancers. Across the study: Two cutaneous melanoma patients and one hepatocellular carcinoma patient, three in all, had partial responses.

Germline lookup yields CDR1 WNHNN and CDR2 SYGVQD (reference sequence). V lost 6 bases to trimming and J lost 3 bases, with 11 bases between them. The CDR3 length is 14 residues. Whole-study results and caveats: On average, CD8+ T cells had more expanded clones than CD4+.

A note on this clone: Its antigen is unknown.

Clones were sequenced by immunoSEQ multiplex PCR, and TCRdb holds only the in-frame ones, with some missing. The table lists approximately 80,000 clones, approximately 86% of them singletons. This chain uses TRBV10-1 with TRBJ2-2; the D gene could be TRBD1 or TRBD2 (5 bases each). This sequence was found in an adult with an advanced solid tumor such as melanoma, head and neck, liver or kidney cancer. This specimen was CD4+ or CD8+ T cells sorted from blood, taken in a trial of the OX40 agonist ivuxolimab. The CDR3 loop reads CASRGDAYTGELFF. The CDR3 DNA reads as TGCGCCAGCAGGGGGGATGCGTACACCGGGGAGCTGTTTTTT.